Each of the 20 T cell receptor beta chains below was sequenced from the same sample in a study of blood T cell repertoires in COVID-19. Produced via immunoSEQ multiplex PCR; TCRdb's table is partial and in-frame only. This table holds around 330,000 clones, around 90% found once. The sample was PBMCs or T cells enriched from blood (not recorded which). Receptors were obtained from a man between 60 and 75 years old who had recovered from COVID-19.

This clone was seen a single time. This chain uses TRBV7-2 with TRBJ1-2; 8 positions agree with TRBD1. Germline CDR1 is SGHTA and CDR2 is FQGNSA. This CDR3 region has 13 residues. Germline trimming cut 2 bases from V and 11 bases from J; bases unmatched to any gene: 7. CDR3 sequence (DNA): TGTGCCAGCAGCTTACCCACAGGGGGGGGATACACCTTC. This translates into CASSLPTGGGYTF. The full variable domain, in which reference TRBV7-2 and TRBJ1-2 provide the parts outside the CDR3, is GAGVSQSPSNKVTEKGKDVELRCDPISGHTALYWYRQSLGQGLEFLIYFQGNSAPDKSGLPSDRFSAERTGGSVSTLTIQRTQQEDSAVYLCASSLPTGGGYTFGSGTRLTVV.

This chain connects TRBV2 to TRBJ1-2; D ambiguous. V shed 6 bases and J shed 8 bases, with 13 bases lying between them. The CDR3 extends over 12 amino acids. From germline, CDR1 is SNHLY and CDR2 FYNNEI. The CDR3 DNA sequence: TGTGCCAGCAGAATGCAGGCCCAAGGCTACACCTTC. This sequence encodes CASRMQAQGYTF.

J is TRBJ2-7 and V is TRBV28; D unclear. CDR1 is MDHEN and CDR2 is SYDVKM in the germline V gene. This CDR3 comprises 12 residues. Between the trimmed V and J ends, which lost 6 bases and 0 bases, there was a span of 6 bases. CDR3 sequence: CASRQYSYEQYF. DNA for the CDR3: TGTGCCAGCAGACAGTACTCCTACGAGCAGTACTTC. The full variable domain, its missing parts supplied by reference TRBV28 and TRBJ2-7, is DVKVTQSSRYLVKRTGEKVFLECVQDMDHENMFWYRQDPGLGLRLIYFSYDVKMKEKGDIPEGYSVSREKKERFSLILESASTNQTSMYLCASRQYSYEQYFGPGTRLTVT.

This clone was counted only a few times. This rearrangement joins TRBV5-1 to TRBJ2-1, with TRBD2 matching 13 bases. From germline, CDR1 is SGHRS and CDR2 YFSETQ. CDR3 length: 16 residues. V was pared by 5 bases and J by 9 bases, with 11 bases of the junction left unmatched. CDR3 sequence: CASRPKLAGGKSEQFF. The CDR3 DNA follows: TGCGCCAGCAGACCTAAACTAGCGGGAGGGAAAAGTGAGCAGTTCTTC.

This clone was observed once. This sequence joins TRBV18 and TRBJ1-6, with TRBD1 identical over 9 bases. V shed 4 bases, J shed 9 bases, and the junction held 4 bases outside the gene matches. The germline gives CDR1 KGHSH, CDR2 LQKENI. This CDR3 region has 14 residues. The CDR3 loop reads CASSQDRGGSPLHF. CDR3 nucleotide sequence: TGTGCCAGCTCACAGGACAGGGGAGGTTCACCCCTCCACTTT.

The CDR3 reads CATSRDLRDRGSYEQYF. The CDR3 nucleotides read TGTGCCACCAGCAGAGATCTCCGGGACAGGGGTTCCTACGAGCAGTACTTC. The chain couples TRBV15 to TRBJ2-7; 10 bases match TRBD1. Germline CDR1 reads LNHNV; CDR2 reads YYDKDF (reference sequence). V lost 0 bases to trimming and J lost 1 base; unmatched junction nucleotides: 6. The CDR3 loop spans 17 amino acids.

V is TRBV5-1 and J is TRBJ2-5, with a possible D match to TRBD1 (6 bases). There are 18 residues in the CDR3. Germline V gene sequence: CDR1 SGHRS, CDR2 YFSETQ. The V and J ends lost 4 bases and 4 bases respectively, with 26 bases between them. The CDR3 reads CASSKIPGRGVIVETQYF. The CDR3 coding sequence is TGCGCCAGCAGCAAGATACCGGGCAGGGGAGTGATAGTAGAGACCCAGTACTTC.

V and J are TRBV24-1 and TRBJ1-1, with D possibly TRBD1 on 6 matching bases. Trimming took off 10 bases at V and 4 bases at J, with 21 bases between the two ends. Germline values: CDR1 KGHDR, CDR2 SFDVKD. The CDR3 sequence is 15 residues long. The CDR3 coding sequence is TGTGCCACGAGGGCAGGGGAAAACCGGGGCACTGAAGCTTTCTTT. Its translation is CATRAGENRGTEAFF.

This chain links TRBV15 with TRBJ2-3, with D possibly TRBD2 on 6 matching bases. Germline V CDR1 and CDR2: LNHNV, YYDKDF (reference sequence). The CDR3 has 18 residues. V dropped 5 bases and J dropped 2 bases, with 23 bases sitting between them. CDR3 DNA: TGTGCCACCAGCGGCGCACTCTCTAGCGTTAGCCTCACAGATACGCAGTATTTT. Translation gives CATSGALSSVSLTDTQYF.

On this clone itself: A junction end diverges from the germline sequence, so it may reflect a read error. The chain is built from TRBV9 and TRBJ2-1; D gene ambiguous. This CDR3 is built from 13 residues. Germline CDR1 and CDR2: SGDLS and YYNGEE. The CDR3 nucleotides are TGTGCCAGCAGCCCTACTCTCTACGATGAGCAGTTCTTC. Its translation is CASSPTLYDEQFF.

The chain links TRBV11-2 to TRBJ2-1; 10 nucleotides agree with TRBD2. The CDR3 runs to 17 residues. Trimming cost V 0 bases and J 2 bases; bases outside gene matches: 4. Germline loops: CDR1 SGHAT, CDR2 FQNNGV. The CDR3 loop reads CASSLDLAGAPYNEQFF. The CDR3 DNA reads TGTGCCAGCAGCTTAGACCTAGCGGGAGCCCCCTACAATGAGCAGTTCTTC. Variable domain in full (rest from reference TRBV11-2 and TRBJ2-1): EAGVAQSPRYKIIEKRQSVAFWCNPISGHATLYWYQQILGQGPKLLIQFQNNGVVDDSQLPKDRFSAERLKGVDSTLKIQPAKLEDSAVYLCASSLDLAGAPYNEQFFGPGTRLTVL.

The chain joins TRBV9 to TRBJ2-5, with D perhaps matching TRBD1 (6 bases). The CDR3 consists of 14 residues. Germline V CDR1 and CDR2: SGDLS, YYNGEE. Deletions cut 2 bases from V and 4 bases from J, with 12 bases between. The CDR3 spells CASSVAAGAETQYF. The CDR3 DNA sequence: TGTGCCAGCAGCGTGGCGGCAGGGGCAGAGACCCAGTACTTC.

The chain couples TRBV5-1 to TRBJ2-5; TRBD1 agrees at 10 bases. The CDR3 spans 14 residues. CDR1 and CDR2 from the germline V gene are SGHRS and YFSETQ. V was clipped by 4 bases and J by 7 bases; unmatched bases: 7. CDR3 sequence reads: CASSPRDRGSTQYF. In nucleotides, the CDR3 is TGCGCCAGCAGCCCCCGGGACAGGGGTTCGACCCAGTACTTC.

The V call is TRBV9, the J call TRBJ1-1; TRBD1 matches at 8 bases. In germline, CDR1 is SGDLS, CDR2 YYNGEE. The CDR3 is 16 residues long. The V and J ends lost 3 bases and 1 base, in that order; junction bases with no gene match: 8. The CDR3 loop reads CASSAHAGQENTEAFF. In DNA, the CDR3 is TGTGCCAGCAGCGCACACGCGGGACAGGAGAACACTGAAGCTTTCTTT.

The CDR3 nucleotides are TGTGCCAGTAGTCCATACGGACAGGGGGCAACGCAGCCCCAGCATTTT. Its protein product is CASSPYGQGATQPQHF. The chain carries TRBV19 and TRBJ1-5; 11 nucleotides match TRBD1. The junction had 10 bases not matched to a gene; V was cut back by 5 bases and J by 7 bases. The germline CDR1 and CDR2 sequences are LNHDA and SQIVND (reference sequence). CDR3 length equals 16 residues.

The rearrangement joins TRBV15 to TRBJ2-7, with 8 bases identical to TRBD2. The CDR3 covers 16 residues. Trimming cost V 3 bases and J 1 base; bases outside gene matches: 8. The V gene's germline CDR1 is LNHNV and CDR2 YYDKDF (reference sequence). The CDR3: CATSSSLAASSYEQYF. As DNA, the CDR3 is TGTGCCACCAGCAGTTCACTAGCGGCCAGTTCCTACGAGCAGTACTTC.

This clone was detected once. The chain joins TRBV5-1 to TRBJ1-2; TRBD1 might be the D (6 bases). Trimming removed 0 bases at V and 0 bases at J, with 12 bases between. CDR1 is SGHRS and CDR2 is YFSETQ in the germline V gene. This CDR3 comprises 16 residues. The CDR3 spells CASSLAGGPANYGYTF. CDR3 DNA sequence: TGCGCCAGCAGCTTGGCCGGGGGGCCAGCTAACTATGGCTACACCTTC.

The sample holds a few counts of this clone. The chain is built from TRBV19 and TRBJ2-2; the match to TRBD2 covers 8 bases. V lost 8 bases, J lost 1 base, and 12 bases stayed unmatched. The CDR3 is made up of 17 amino acids. Looked up from germline, CDR1 is LNHDA and CDR2 is SQIVND (reference sequence). The CDR3 region is CASQRSRTSLNTGELFF. CDR3 sequence (DNA): TGTGCCAGTCAACGTTCCCGGACTAGCCTGAACACCGGGGAGCTGTTTTTT.

This chain joins TRBV4-2 and TRBJ1-6; 7 bases align to TRBD1. The trim removed 2 bases at V and 10 bases at J, leaving 5 bases unmatched. The CDR3 is made up of 14 amino acids. The germline CDR1 and CDR2 sequences are LGHNA and YNFKEQ. CDR3 bases: TGTGCCAGCAGCCAACCTATAGGGGGCTCACCCCTCCACTTT. This encodes CASSQPIGGSPLHF.

The V gene is TRBV7-9, the J gene TRBJ1-2; 9 bases are shared with TRBD1. The CDR3 runs 17 residues. Per germline, CDR1 SEHNR and CDR2 FQNEAQ (reference sequence). Losses at the gene ends were 2 bases for V and 2 bases for J; bases not matched to a gene: 9. The CDR3 is CASSLPYGTGWNYGYTF. The CDR3 DNA reads as TGTGCCAGCAGCTTACCCTACGGGACAGGGTGGAACTATGGCTACACCTTC.